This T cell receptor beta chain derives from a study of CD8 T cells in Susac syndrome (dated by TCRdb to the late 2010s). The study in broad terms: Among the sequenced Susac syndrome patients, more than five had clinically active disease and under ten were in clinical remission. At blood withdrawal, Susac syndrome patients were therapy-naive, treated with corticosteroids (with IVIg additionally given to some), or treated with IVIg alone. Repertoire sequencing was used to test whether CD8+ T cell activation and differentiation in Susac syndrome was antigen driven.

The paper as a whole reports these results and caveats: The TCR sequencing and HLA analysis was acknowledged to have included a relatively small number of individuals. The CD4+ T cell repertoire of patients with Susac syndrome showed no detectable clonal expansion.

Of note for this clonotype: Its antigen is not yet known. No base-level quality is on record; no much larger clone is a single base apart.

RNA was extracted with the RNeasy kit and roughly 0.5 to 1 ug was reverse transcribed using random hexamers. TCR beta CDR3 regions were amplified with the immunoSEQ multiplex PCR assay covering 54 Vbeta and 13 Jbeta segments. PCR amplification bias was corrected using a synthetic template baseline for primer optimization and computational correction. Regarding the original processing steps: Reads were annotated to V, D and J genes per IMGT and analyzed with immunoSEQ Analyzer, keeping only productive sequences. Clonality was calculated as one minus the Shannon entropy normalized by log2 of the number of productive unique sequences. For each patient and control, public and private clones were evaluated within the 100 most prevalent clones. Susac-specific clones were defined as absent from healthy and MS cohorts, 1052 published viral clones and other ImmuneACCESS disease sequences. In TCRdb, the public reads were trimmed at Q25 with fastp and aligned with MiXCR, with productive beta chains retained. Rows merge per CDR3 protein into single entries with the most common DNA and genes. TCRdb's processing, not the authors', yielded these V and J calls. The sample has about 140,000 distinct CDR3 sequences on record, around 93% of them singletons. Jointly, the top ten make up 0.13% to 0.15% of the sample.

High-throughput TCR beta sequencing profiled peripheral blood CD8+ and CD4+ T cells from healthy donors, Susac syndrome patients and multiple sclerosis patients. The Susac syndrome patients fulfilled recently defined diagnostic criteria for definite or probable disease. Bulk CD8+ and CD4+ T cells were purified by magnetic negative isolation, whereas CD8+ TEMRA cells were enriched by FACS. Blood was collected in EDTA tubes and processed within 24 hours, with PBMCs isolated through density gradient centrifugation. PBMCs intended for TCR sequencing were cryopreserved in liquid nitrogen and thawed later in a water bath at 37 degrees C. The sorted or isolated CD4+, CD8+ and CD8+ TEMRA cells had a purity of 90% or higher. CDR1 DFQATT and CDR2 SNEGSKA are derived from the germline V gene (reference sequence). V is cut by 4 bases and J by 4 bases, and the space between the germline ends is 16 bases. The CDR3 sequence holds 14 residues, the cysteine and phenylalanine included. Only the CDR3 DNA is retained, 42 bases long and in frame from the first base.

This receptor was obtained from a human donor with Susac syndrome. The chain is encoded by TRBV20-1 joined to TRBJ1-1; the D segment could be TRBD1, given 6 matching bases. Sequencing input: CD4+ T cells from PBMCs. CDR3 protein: CSATQRGSGTEAFF. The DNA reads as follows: TGCAGTGCTACCCAAAGGGGGTCGGGCACTGAAGCTTTCTTT.